A selection of T cell receptor beta chains follows, all from one sample in a study of blood T cell repertoires in COVID-19. Method: immunoSEQ multiplex PCR; TCRdb's copy keeps in-frame clones and lacks some. This sample has some 70,000 clones, with approximately 80% found just once. Sequencing was done on a sample of peripheral blood. These receptors came from a human donor in a cohort sampled during active COVID-19. CDR3s include the opening cysteine and the closing phenylalanine or tryptophan. A D gene is named only where the DNA matches it firmly. Size tells how often a clone was seen (once, few, many) or the class of an expanded clone, and some rows leave it out.

>TRBD2|TRBV3-1/TRBV3-2|TRBJ2-1|few
TGTGCCAGCAGCAAGGGACTAGCGGGAGAGAATGAGCAGTTCTTC
CASSKGLAGENEQFF
>NA|TRBV7-9|TRBJ2-1|NA
TGTGCCAGCAGCTTCCCGACGGCGGGATACAATGAGCAGTTCTTC
CASSFPTAGYNEQFF
>NA|TRBV6-5|TRBJ2-1|once
TGTGCCACCAGTTACCGGGGATCTTACAATGAGCAGTTCTTC
CATSYRGSYNEQFF
>NA|TRBV5-6|TRBJ2-3|once
TGTGCCAGCAGCGAACCGCGGGCTAACTCGGCGGATACGCAGTATTTT
CASSEPRANSADTQYF
>TRBD2|TRBV11-3|TRBJ2-1|NA
TGTGCCAGCAGCCTTAGCGGGATTGAGCAGTTCTTC
CASSLSGIEQFF
>TRBD2|TRBV5-6|TRBJ2-3|NA
TGTGCCAGCACCACCGGACTAGCGGGAGGGCCAGGGGATACGCAGTATTTT
CASTTGLAGGPGDTQYF
>TRBD1|TRBV19|TRBJ1-3|NA
TGTGCCAGTAGCGGCTCGGGTTTGACAGGGGGCAACTTTGGAAACACCATATATTTT
CASSGSGLTGGNFGNTIYF
>NA|TRBV9|TRBJ1-4|NA
TGTGCCAGCAGCGATAGTACCACTAATGAAAAACTGTTTTTT
CASSDSTTNEKLFF
>NA|TRBV11-2|TRBJ1-3|NA
TGTGCCAGCAGCCAAAGGGGGTCTGGAAACACCATATATTTT
CASSQRGSGNTIYF
>NA|TRBV18|TRBJ2-7|NA
TGTGCCAGCTCACCCTCCCAAGTTCTATACGAGCAGTACTTC
CASSPSQVLYEQYF
>TRBD1|TRBV6-5|TRBJ1-6|NA
TGTGCCAGCAGTACGGGGACAGGGGAGTATTCACCCCTCCACTTT
CASSTGTGEYSPLHF
>NA|TRBV6-5|TRBJ2-5|NA
TGTGCCAGCAGTTACTCGGGGGCCTACCAAGAGACCCAGTACTTC
CASSYSGAYQETQYF